The 22 T cell receptor beta chains in this list originate from one sample, sequenced in a study of blood T cell repertoires in COVID-19. Measured with immunoSEQ multiplex PCR; TCRdb has only the in-frame clones, and not every one. The sample has around 270,000 clones; around 85% are singletons. Sequenced sample: peripheral blood. The receptors were sampled from a human donor with COVID-19, enrolled during active disease. The donor label of this sample is uncertain.

V is TRBV28 and J is TRBJ2-3; a possible D gene is TRBD1 (6 bases). CDR1 and CDR2 from the germline V gene are MDHEN and SYDVKM. V dropped 6 bases and J dropped 2 bases, with 15 bases sitting between them. CDR3 length: 15 residues. The CDR3 sequence: CASSHQGITTDTQYF. CDR3 nucleotide sequence: TGTGCCAGCAGCCATCAGGGGATTACCACAGATACGCAGTATTTT.

This clone was recorded only once. The chain employs TRBV5-1 and TRBJ2-3; D is possibly TRBD1 (6 bases). The CDR3 is 14 residues long. V was cut by 3 bases and J by 2 bases, with 10 bases left in between. Germline CDR1 SGHRS, CDR2 YFSETQ. CDR3: CASSWTDPTDTQYF. For the CDR3, the DNA is TGCGCCAGCAGCTGGACAGATCCCACAGATACGCAGTATTTT.

This chain joins TRBV3-1 (or the pseudogene TRBV3-2) and TRBJ1-4; the D gene is possibly TRBD1 (5 bases). The V gene's germline CDR1 is LGHDT and CDR2 YNNKEL (reference sequence). This CDR3 comprises 15 residues. V gave up 4 bases and J gave up 2 bases, with 11 bases separating them. CDR3 coding DNA: TGTGCCAGCAGCCTCGGAGGGGTGACTAATGAAAAACTGTTTTTT. Protein product: CASSLGGVTNEKLFF.

CDR3 DNA: TGTGCCAGCAGCCTAATGGCGGGGACTCCATATGGCTACACCTTC. It yields the protein CASSLMAGTPYGYTF. J is TRBJ1-2 and V is TRBV7-2, with TRBD1 as a possible D gene (5 bases). V was trimmed by 5 bases and J by 5 bases, leaving 18 bases between them. This CDR3 spans 15 amino acids. Per the germline V gene, CDR1 is SGHTA and CDR2 is FQGNSA.

The gene calls are TRBV5-1 and TRBJ1-2; D call uncertain. The CDR3 length is 13 residues. Germline CDR1 is SGHRS and CDR2 is YFSETQ. Trimming left V 4 bases short and J 2 bases short, with 9 bases between. Here the CDR3 DNA reads TGCGCCAGCAGCGTACCAGGAAACTATGGCTACACCTTC. This sequence encodes CASSVPGNYGYTF.

V gene TRBV2 combines with J gene TRBJ1-2, with 7 bases aligning to TRBD1. The ends lost 5 bases at V and 2 bases at J; junction bases unmatched: 8. Germline V lookup: CDR1 SNHLY, CDR2 FYNNEI. The CDR3 has 15 residues. For the CDR3, the DNA is TGTGCCAGCAGTACCTCCCGGGACAGCAACTATGGCTACACCTTC. It encodes CASSTSRDSNYGYTF. Full variable domain (missing parts from reference TRBV2 and TRBJ1-2): EPEVTQTPSHQVTQMGQEVILRCVPISNHLYFYWYRQILGQKVEFLVSFYNNEISEKSEIFDDQFSVERPDGSNFTLKIRSTKLEDSAMYFCASSTSRDSNYGYTFGSGTRLTVV.

CDR3 sequence reads: CASSQGQPTNYGYTF. The DNA of the CDR3 is TGTGCCAGCAGTCAGGGACAGCCAACTAACTATGGCTACACCTTC. The rearrangement joins TRBV6-6 to TRBJ1-2; 7 nucleotides agree with TRBD1. Looked up from germline, CDR1 is MNHNY and CDR2 is SVGAGI (reference sequence). The CDR3 is made up of 15 amino acids. With V trimmed by 5 bases and J by 0 bases, 6 bases remained unmatched.

The genes are TRBV5-1 and TRBJ1-2; 11 bases are a match to TRBD1. The CDR3 is 15 amino acids. The V gene's germline CDR1 is SGHRS and CDR2 YFSETQ. Trimming removed 4 bases from V and 3 bases from J; junction bases left unmatched: 5. CDR3 sequence reads: CASSREGQGDYGYTF. CDR3 sequence (DNA): TGCGCCAGCAGCCGAGAGGGACAGGGGGACTATGGCTACACCTTC.

The rearrangement links TRBV2 to TRBJ1-5, with a possible D match to TRBD1 (6 bases). CDR3 length equals 15 residues. V dropped 7 bases and J dropped 7 bases, with 20 bases sitting between them. Germline lookup yields CDR1 SNHLY and CDR2 FYNNEI. DNA of the CDR3: TGTGCCAGCACCGGTCCGATTCGAAGGGGGCAGCCCCAGCATTTT. Protein product: CASTGPIRRGQPQHF.

The rearrangement links TRBV27 to TRBJ2-7; D may be TRBD2 (5 bases). The germline CDR1 and CDR2 sequences are MNHEY and SMNVEV (reference sequence). The CDR3 has 13 amino acids. Trimming pared 4 bases from V and 5 bases from J, leaving 12 bases between. The CDR3 bases are TGTGCCAGCAGTTCCGGGAAGGCCGACGAGCAGTACTTC. Residues: CASSSGKADEQYF.

The chain carries TRBV30 and TRBJ1-4; 7 positions match TRBD1. Looked up from germline, CDR1 is GTSNPN and CDR2 is SVGIG (reference sequence). The CDR3 has 13 amino acids. V shed 5 bases and J 8 bases; nucleotides not matched to a gene: 8. The CDR3: CAWGGTAEEKLFF. CDR3 DNA: TGTGCCTGGGGAGGGACAGCGGAGGAAAAACTGTTTTTT.

This chain joins TRBV19 and TRBJ2-7; 8 bases are a match to TRBD1. CDR1 is LNHDA, CDR2 SQIVND, per germline (reference sequence). The CDR3 has 15 residues. V trimming: 3 bases; J trimming: 6 bases; junction bases outside the gene matches: 10. The CDR3 loop reads CASSISGQGRAEQYF. CDR3 sequence (DNA): TGTGCCAGTAGTATCTCTGGACAGGGTCGCGCCGAGCAGTACTTC.

In this sample, this clone turned up a few times. The CDR3 reads CSAIGTEKAFF. CDR3 coding DNA: TGCAGTGCCATAGGGACAGAAAAAGCTTTCTTT. The chain combines TRBV20-1 with TRBJ1-1, with 7 bases aligning to TRBD1. This CDR3 is built from 11 residues. In germline, CDR1 is DFQATT, CDR2 SNEGSKA (reference sequence). V was pared by 6 bases and J by 9 bases, with 7 bases of the junction left unmatched.

V gene TRBV10-3 combines with J gene TRBJ2-5; 9 positions match TRBD1. This CDR3 region has 15 residues. The V segment lost 2 bases and the J segment 0 bases; nucleotides outside the gene matches: 1. The germline V gene encodes CDR1 ENHRY and CDR2 SYGVKD. CDR3: CAISEGTGNQETQYF. In DNA form, the CDR3 reads TGTGCCATCAGTGAGGGGACAGGGAACCAAGAGACCCAGTACTTC.

This chain connects TRBV19 to TRBJ1-1; 7 nucleotides match TRBD1. CDR1 is LNHDA and CDR2 is SQIVND in the germline V gene (reference sequence). V trimming: 6 bases; J trimming: 2 bases; junction bases outside the gene matches: 9. The CDR3 totals 15 residues. This CDR3 reads CASSPQTGSNTEAFF. The CDR3 DNA sequence: TGTGCCAGTAGCCCTCAGACAGGGAGTAACACTGAAGCTTTCTTT.

The chain carries TRBV28 and TRBJ1-1; 7 nucleotides align to TRBD1. Germline V gene sequence: CDR1 MDHEN, CDR2 SYDVKM. The V and J ends lost 6 bases and 7 bases, in that order; junction bases with no gene match: 11. The CDR3 contains 14 residues. CDR3 sequence (DNA): TGTGCCAGCAGCGAACAGGGGTTGGGGGTTGAAGCTTTCTTT. Amino acid sequence: CASSEQGLGVEAFF.

The chain joins TRBV6-5 to TRBJ2-3; D unresolved. This CDR3 comprises 15 residues. CDR1 MNHEY and CDR2 SVGAGI come from the germline V gene. Deletions cut 7 bases from V and 0 bases from J, with 14 bases between. CDR3 region: CASIRDIPSTDTQYF. The CDR3 coding sequence is TGTGCCAGCATTCGCGACATACCTAGCACAGATACGCAGTATTTT.

In this sample, this clone turned up a few times. J is TRBJ1-1 and V is TRBV11-3; the D gene is possibly TRBD1 (6 bases). The germline V and J ends were trimmed by 5 bases and 1 base, with 14 bases remaining between them. The CDR3 spans 15 residues. The germline gives CDR1 SGHNT, CDR2 YENEEA. CDR3 sequence: CASSPRGGQNTEAFF. The CDR3 DNA reads as TGTGCCAGCAGCCCCAGGGGTGGTCAGAACACTGAAGCTTTCTTT.

A single count supports this clone. An end of the junction differs from the germline gene, which may be a read error. In DNA, the CDR3 is TGTGCTAGCAGCTTATCGACGGGCACTGAAGCTTTCTTT. This encodes CASSLSTGTEAFF. The J gene is TRBJ1-1, the V gene TRBV7-7, with unresolved D. The CDR3 is made up of 13 amino acids. From germline, CDR1 is SSHAT and CDR2 FNYEAQ (reference sequence). Drawing the rest from reference TRBV7-7 and TRBJ1-1, the complete variable domain is GAGVSQSPRYKVTKRGQDVTLRCDPISSHATLYWYQQALGQGPEFLTYFNYEAQPDKSGLPSDRFSAERPEGSISTLTIQRTEQRDSAMYRCASSLSTGTEAFFGQGTRLTVV.

The chain combines TRBV9 with TRBJ1-6, with a weak D call TRBD1 (5 bases). This CDR3 has 16 residues. Germline CDR1 is SGDLS and CDR2 is YYNGEE. V lost 0 bases and J 10 bases, leaving 17 bases between the germline ends. As DNA, the CDR3 is TGTGCCAGCAGCGTAGCTACAACAGGATCAGGATCACCCCTCCACTTT. This sequence encodes CASSVATTGSGSPLHF. Looking up the rest from reference TRBV9 and TRBJ1-6 gives the full variable domain: DSGVTQTPKHLITATGQRVTLRCSPRSGDLSVYWYQQSLDQGLQFLIQYYNGEERAKGNILERFSAQQFPDLHSELNLSSLELGDSALYFCASSVATTGSGSPLHFGNGTRLTVT.

This chain joins TRBV29-1 and TRBJ1-1; D is ambiguous. Germline loops: CDR1 SQVTM, CDR2 ANQGSEA. Between the trimmed V and J ends, which lost 3 bases and 2 bases, there was a span of 7 bases. The CDR3 is 12 residues long. CDR3 protein: CSVDRINTEAFF. The CDR3 region has the DNA TGCAGCGTTGACAGGATAAACACTGAAGCTTTCTTT.

The chain joins TRBV19 to TRBJ1-4, with D perhaps matching TRBD1 (5 bases). Per the germline V gene, CDR1 is LNHDA and CDR2 is SQIVND (reference sequence). Trimming removed 6 bases from V and 0 bases from J, with 8 bases in between. This CDR3 comprises 14 residues. CDR3 sequence reads: CASRRDATNEKLFF. CDR3 bases: TGTGCCAGTAGGCGGGACGCAACTAATGAAAAACTGTTTTTT.